The 32 T cell receptor beta chains below all came from one sample that was sequenced in a study of response to subunit inactivated influenza vaccine. Via MiXCR, TCRdb re-called the RT-PCR reads, giving one row per CDR3 protein. The table has about 500,000 distinct CDR3 sequences, roughly 7.9% seen once. The sample was PBMCs from blood, taken about 24 months after vaccination. The receptors stem from a man aged 50 to 75 who received an inactivated influenza vaccine.

CDR3 nucleotides: TGTGCCAGTACTACCTCCGGGACAGGTATCATAAAGGCTGAAGCTTTCTTT. It codes for CASTTSGTGIIKAEAFF. The J gene is TRBJ1-1, the V gene TRBV19; 8 bases align to TRBD1. Germline V lookup: CDR1 LNHDA, CDR2 SQIVND (reference sequence). CDR3 length equals 17 residues. Trimming at V came to 7 bases and at J to 6 bases, leaving 19 bases not matched to a gene. Together with reference TRBV19 and TRBJ1-1, the CDR3 gives the full variable domain: DGGITQSPKYLFRKEGQNVTLSCEQNLNHDAMYWYRQDPGQGLRLIYYSQIVNDFQKGDIAEGYSVSREKKESFPLTVTSAQKNPTAFYLCASTTSGTGIIKAEAFFGQGTRLTVV.

The chain carries TRBV10-1 and TRBJ2-7; weak D call: TRBD2 (7 bases). The germline V and J ends were trimmed by 0 bases and 2 bases, with 11 bases remaining between them. The CDR3 is 15 amino acids. Germline V gives CDR1 WNHNN, CDR2 SYGVQD (reference sequence). Written as DNA, the CDR3 is TGCGCCAGCAGTGAGTCGCGGGGGCCCCCCTACGAGCAGTACTTC. Its translation: CASSESRGPPYEQYF.

This clonotype has more than one count but fewer than ten. The chain has TRBV9 and TRBJ1-1; TRBD1 is a possible D gene (6 bases). This CDR3 region has 15 residues. The V gene lost 4 bases and the J gene lost 0 bases, with 13 bases spanning the gap. From germline, CDR1 is SGDLS and CDR2 YYNGEE. The CDR3 sequence: CASSSRGQLNTEAFF. Here the CDR3 DNA reads TGTGCCAGCAGCTCAAGAGGACAGCTGAACACTGAAGCTTTCTTT.

The table lists this clonotype with a few counts. J is TRBJ1-1 and V is TRBV20-1; maybe TRBD1 (6 bases). This CDR3 contains 14 residues. In germline, CDR1 is DFQATT, CDR2 SNEGSKA (reference sequence). CDR3 loop: CTPGQPLGNTEAFF. CDR3 coding DNA: TGCACCCCAGGACAGCCTTTAGGGAACACTGAAGCTTTCTTT.

V usage is TRBV7-3 and J usage is TRBJ2-7, with TRBD2 matching over 14 bases. V lost 4 bases to trimming and J lost 4 bases; unmatched junction nucleotides: 12. Germline CDR1 is SGHTA and CDR2 is FQGTGA. This CDR3 contains 18 residues. For the CDR3, the DNA is TGTGCCAGCAGCTCCGGGACTAGCGGGAGAAGAGTGGGTTACGAGCAGTACTTC. It translates to CASSSGTSGRRVGYEQYF. The full variable domain, with the rest looked up from reference TRBV7-3 and TRBJ2-7, is GAGVSQTPSNKVTEKGKYVELRCDPISGHTALYWYRQSLGQGPEFLIYFQGTGAADDSGLPNDRFFAVRPEGSVSTLKIQRTERGDSAVYLCASSSGTSGRRVGYEQYFGPGTRLTVT.

This clonotype turned up a few times. The chain combines TRBV11-2 with TRBJ2-2; D unresolved. Per germline, CDR1 SGHAT and CDR2 FQNNGV. The CDR3 spans 15 residues. With 2 bases removed from V and 0 bases from J, the gap between germline ends came to 7 bases. CDR3 in amino acids: CASSLFASNTGELFF. CDR3 nucleotides: TGTGCCAGCAGCTTATTTGCGTCGAACACCGGGGAGCTGTTTTTT.

This clonotype was seen at least ten times. CDR3 amino acids: CASSPTTGARETQYF. The CDR3 nucleotides are TGTGCCAGCTCACCAACAACGGGGGCAAGGGAGACCCAGTACTTC. The chain joins TRBV18 to TRBJ2-5, with D perhaps given as TRBD1 or TRBD2 (6 bases each). The CDR3 spans 15 residues. Germline V gene lookup returns CDR1 KGHSH and CDR2 LQKENI. Trimming pared 2 bases from V and 5 bases from J, leaving 15 bases between.

The chain uses TRBV6-2 or TRBV6-3 and TRBJ1-1; D is possibly TRBD1 (6 bases). Trimming took 3 bases from V and 6 from J, leaving 14 bases between them. Germline lookup yields CDR1 MNHEY and CDR2 SVGEGT. There are 14 residues in the CDR3. The CDR3 DNA reads TGTGCCAGCAGTTATTATCAGGGGTACGCTGAAGCTTTCTTT. Its protein product is CASSYYQGYAEAFF.

V and J are TRBV29-1 and TRBJ2-7; 7 bases are shared with TRBD1. The CDR3 is 12 residues long. Germline V gene lookup returns CDR1 SQVTM and CDR2 ANQGSEA. V shed 5 bases, J shed 7 bases, and the junction held 8 bases outside the gene matches. The CDR3 nucleotides are TGCAGCGTTCGTAGACAGGGAAATGAGCAGTACTTC. Translated, it gives CSVRRQGNEQYF.

This clonotype was counted between two and nine times. The V gene is TRBV10-3, the J gene TRBJ1-3, with D perhaps matching TRBD1 (5 bases). CDR3 length: 15 residues. V was pared by 0 bases and J by 4 bases, with 10 bases between. In germline, CDR1 is ENHRY, CDR2 SYGVKD. The CDR3 is CAISESRVDGNTIYF. For the CDR3, the DNA is TGTGCCATCAGTGAGTCCAGGGTGGACGGAAACACCATATATTTT.

CDR3 residues: CASRSRGVYGYTF. The CDR3, as DNA: TGCGCCAGCAGAAGCAGGGGCGTATATGGCTACACCTTC. The genes are TRBV10-2 and TRBJ1-2, with D perhaps matching TRBD1 (6 bases). Trimming pared 6 bases from V and 5 bases from J, leaving 13 bases between. This CDR3 is 13 amino acids long. Germline loops: CDR1 WSHSY, CDR2 SAAADI.

This clonotype was picked up a small number of times. V gene TRBV7-2 combines with J gene TRBJ1-1, with 8 bases identical to TRBD1. Germline CDR1 reads SGHTA; CDR2 reads FQGNSA. The V segment lost 6 bases and the J segment 7 bases; nucleotides outside the gene matches: 7. This CDR3 spans 13 amino acids. The CDR3: CASSLGDRSEAFF. The CDR3 DNA follows: TGTGCCAGCAGTCTTGGGGACAGGAGTGAAGCTTTCTTT.

The V call is TRBV4-2, the J call TRBJ2-7, with TRBD2 matching 12 bases. CDR3 length equals 17 residues. CDR1 and CDR2 from the germline V gene are LGHNA and YNFKEQ. J lost 6 bases, V lost 1 base, and 10 bases had no gene match. CDR3 protein: CASSQVELAGGPGEQYF. The CDR3 DNA is TGTGCCAGCAGCCAAGTTGAGCTAGCGGGGGGGCCAGGCGAGCAGTACTTC.

The rearrangement links TRBV30 to TRBJ2-1; 9 bases are a match to TRBD2. The germline V gene encodes CDR1 GTSNPN and CDR2 SVGIG (reference sequence). The CDR3 covers 18 residues. V lost 0 bases and J lost 3; bases outside the gene matches: 12. CDR3 loop: CAWSVGASGVLFYNEQFF. As DNA, the CDR3 is TGTGCCTGGAGTGTAGGGGCTAGCGGGGTACTATTCTACAATGAGCAGTTCTTC.

This clonotype was seen more than once but under ten times. V gene TRBV5-1 combines with J gene TRBJ2-5; 7 positions agree with TRBD2. Germline-derived CDR1 and CDR2 are SGHRS and YFSETQ. J lost 2 bases, V lost 4 bases, and 5 bases had no gene match. The CDR3 contains 14 residues. The CDR3 DNA reads TGCGCCAGCAGCCCGGGGACTACACAAGAGACCCAGTACTTC. Translation: CASSPGTTQETQYF.

This clonotype was observed a few times. The chain couples TRBV7-8 to TRBJ2-7, with TRBD2 identical over 14 bases. The CDR3 totals 19 residues. V dropped 2 bases and J dropped 5; count of bases not matched to a gene: 14. Germline lookup yields CDR1 SGHVS and CDR2 FQNEAQ. The CDR3 nucleotides are TGTGCCAGCAGCTTACTATTGGGACTAGCGGGAGTTTTGTGGGACGAGCAGTACTTC. This translates into CASSLLLGLAGVLWDEQYF.

This clonotype was found many times. The J gene is TRBJ2-2, the V gene TRBV29-1; D is undetermined. CDR1 is SQVTM, CDR2 ANQGSEA, per germline. This CDR3 spans 11 amino acids. The ends were cut back, 6 bases at V and 6 bases at J, with 8 bases in the middle. Written as DNA, the CDR3 is TGCAGCGTAGCGACGTCCGGGGAGCTGTTTTTT. Its protein is CSVATSGELFF.

This clonotype was counted only a few times. The chain carries TRBV15 and TRBJ2-1; a possible D gene is TRBD2 (6 bases). This CDR3 is built from 11 residues. V shed 9 bases and J shed 3 bases, with 6 bases lying between them. CDR1 and CDR2 (germline): LNHNV, YYDKDF (reference sequence). The CDR3 DNA reads as TGTGCCACGCGGGACTACAATGAGCAGTTCTTC. Translation: CATRDYNEQFF.

This chain links TRBV6-1 with TRBJ1-6; a weak D match, TRBD1 (5 bases). The CDR3 is 16 amino acids. In germline, CDR1 is MNHNS, CDR2 SASEGT. The V end lost 10 bases, the J end lost 9 bases, and 25 bases lay between the germline ends. The CDR3 nucleotides are TGTGCCACCTCGCCCCGGGACCCTGCAAATGGTTCACCCCTCCACTTT. This codes for CATSPRDPANGSPLHF.

This clonotype turned up a few times. Its ends do not fully match the called genes, so a read error is possible. The chain employs TRBV5-1 and TRBJ2-1; 9 nucleotides line up with TRBD2. Germline lookup yields CDR1 SGHRS and CDR2 YFSETQ. There are 17 residues in the CDR3. CDR3 coding DNA: TGCGCCAACAGCTTGGCCGGCGGCGGGAGGGCAAGGAATGAGCAGTTCTTC. Translation gives CANSLAGGGRARNEQFF. Filled out from reference TRBV5-1 and TRBJ2-1, the complete variable domain reads KAGVTQTPRYLIKTRGQQVTLSCSPISGHRSVSWYQQTPGQGLQFLFEYFSETQRNKGNFPGRFSGRQFSNSRSEMNVSTLELGDSALYLCANSLAGGGRARNEQFFGPGTRLTVL.

The rearrangement links TRBV7-2 to TRBJ2-7; 9 nucleotides match TRBD1. J lost 5 bases, V lost 3 bases, and 5 bases had no gene match. The CDR3 runs 14 residues. Germline assignment: CDR1 SGHTA and CDR2 FQGNSA. In nucleotides, the CDR3 is TGTGCCAGCAGCTTTACAGGGGGCTTCAACGAGCAGTACTTC. It yields the protein CASSFTGGFNEQYF.

The chain joins TRBV6-1 to TRBJ1-5, with a tentative D call TRBD1 (6 bases). Germline V gene lookup returns CDR1 MNHNS and CDR2 SASEGT. Trimming removed 8 bases from V and 2 bases from J, with 10 bases in between. This CDR3 has 13 residues. This CDR3 reads CASEGGGNQPQHF. CDR3 DNA: TGTGCCAGCGAAGGGGGTGGCAATCAGCCCCAGCATTTT.

The chain is built from TRBV6-1 and TRBJ2-1; D possibly corresponds to TRBD2 (6 bases). V was shortened by 6 bases and J by 2 bases, with 20 bases between the two germline ends. Germline V gene sequence: CDR1 MNHNS, CDR2 SASEGT. This CDR3 contains 17 residues. CDR3 protein: CASRTGTSTGPYNEQFF. CDR3 DNA sequence: TGTGCCAGCAGAACCGGGACTTCTACTGGGCCCTACAATGAGCAGTTCTTC.

The genes are TRBV30 and TRBJ2-4, with D possibly matching TRBD1 (6 bases). Germline V gives CDR1 GTSNPN, CDR2 SVGIG (reference sequence). The V end was cut by 2 bases, the J end by 0 bases, with 17 bases between. CDR3 length: 17 residues. CDR3 sequence reads: CAWSRGLDIVAKNIQYF. DNA of the CDR3: TGTGCCTGGAGTAGGGGGTTGGACATTGTAGCCAAAAACATTCAGTACTTC.

The V gene is TRBV6-2 or TRBV6-3, the J gene TRBJ2-7; 11 positions match TRBD2. Germline loops: CDR1 MNHEY, CDR2 SVGEGT. The J segment lost 3 bases and the V segment lost 6 bases, leaving 10 bases of the junction unmatched. The CDR3 extends over 16 amino acids. The CDR3 loop reads CASRYTPTSGIYEQYF. The CDR3 nucleotides are TGTGCCAGCAGATACACCCCGACTAGCGGGATCTACGAGCAGTACTTC.

This clonotype was seen more than once but under ten times. This rearrangement joins TRBV20-1 to TRBJ1-2, with D perhaps matching TRBD1 (5 bases). CDR1 and CDR2 (germline): DFQATT, SNEGSKA (reference sequence). The V and J ends lost 5 bases and 1 base respectively, with 8 bases between them. The CDR3 runs to 12 residues. CDR3 residues: CSAGQGNYGYTF. DNA for the CDR3: TGCAGTGCTGGGCAGGGTAACTATGGCTACACCTTC.

This clonotype has only a few counts. This sequence joins TRBV30 and TRBJ1-2; tentatively, D is TRBD1 (5 bases). This CDR3 comprises 15 residues. V lost 2 bases and J 3 bases, leaving 16 bases between the germline ends. CDR1 and CDR2 from the germline V gene are GTSNPN and SVGIG (reference sequence). CDR3 DNA: TGTGCCTGGAGTCTTTCGTCGCAGGGACACTATGGCTACACCTTC. Translation: CAWSLSSQGHYGYTF.

This clonotype showed up just a few times. V gene TRBV19 combines with J gene TRBJ2-2; TRBD2 matches 11 bases. The trim removed 6 bases at V and 4 bases at J, leaving 7 bases unmatched. The CDR3 consists of 16 residues. Germline CDR1 and CDR2: LNHDA and SQIVND (reference sequence). Written as DNA, the CDR3 is TGTGCCAGTAGCCATAGCGGGAGGGCCCTCACCGGGGAGCTGTTTTTT. Protein product: CASSHSGRALTGELFF.

The table lists this clonotype with a few counts. The V gene is TRBV9, the J gene TRBJ2-2; 7 bases fit TRBD1. J lost 6 bases, V lost 0 bases, and 2 bases had no gene match. Looked up from germline, CDR1 is SGDLS and CDR2 is YYNGEE. The CDR3 sequence is 14 residues long. The CDR3 DNA follows: TGTGCCAGCAGCGTAGTACAGGGGCCCGGGGAGCTGTTTTTT. This codes for CASSVVQGPGELFF.

In its sample, this clonotype was seen many times. CDR3 nucleotides: TGCGCCAGCAGCTTGGGGGAGGTAGGGCAGTTCTTC. Translating gives CASSLGEVGQFF. The chain links TRBV5-1 to TRBJ2-1; perhaps TRBD2 as D (6 bases). CDR1 SGHRS and CDR2 YFSETQ come from the germline V gene. The CDR3 consists of 12 residues. Trimming stripped 0 bases from V and 12 bases from J, with 10 bases between.

The rearrangement uses TRBV3-1 and TRBJ2-1, with a tentative D call TRBD2 (5 bases). The CDR3 consists of 15 residues. The germline gives CDR1 LGHDT, CDR2 YNNKEL (reference sequence). Between the trimmed V and J ends, which lost 0 bases and 6 bases, there was a span of 12 bases. CDR3 in DNA: TGTGCCAGCAGCCAAGAGGGAGTCGGGTCCAATGAGCAGTTCTTC. Protein product: CASSQEGVGSNEQFF.

This rearrangement joins TRBV28 to TRBJ1-5, with 9 bases aligning to TRBD1. This CDR3 is built from 13 residues. CDR1 and CDR2 (germline): MDHEN, SYDVKM. V trimming: 6 bases; J trimming: 6 bases; junction bases outside the gene matches: 3. In nucleotides, the CDR3 is TGTGCCAGCAGGTTACAGGGGGCTCAGCCCCAGCATTTT. The encoded protein is CASRLQGAQPQHF.